This T cell receptor beta chain was captured in a study of T-cell reconstitution after alpha-beta-depleted transplantation in children. As it was prepared, the TCRbeta library received unique molecular identifiers. TCRdb re-called the PCR reads with MiXCR, one entry per CDR3 protein. The sample holds almost 600,000 distinct CDR3 sequences, 20% to 30% seen once. This clonotype occurred a few times. This receptor was taken from a boy younger than two with Wiskott-Aldrich syndrome, due to receive a stem cell transplant. The sequenced sample was PBMCs, obtained before TCRalphabeta/CD19-depleted stem cell transplant.

The CDR3 region is CAWSASGHEQYF. In DNA, the CDR3 is TGTGCCTGGAGTGCCAGTGGGCACGAGCAGTACTTC. The chain has TRBV30 and TRBJ2-7; no reliable D call. V was clipped by 1 base and J by 5 bases, with 9 bases between them. The germline gives CDR1 GTSNPN, CDR2 SVGIG (reference sequence). The length of the CDR3 is 12 residues. Together with reference TRBV30 and TRBJ2-7, the CDR3 gives the full variable domain: SQTIHQWPATLVQPVGSPLSLECTVEGTSNPNLYWYRQAAGRGLQLLFYSVGIGQISSEVPQNLSASRPQDRQFILSSKKLLLSDSGFYLCAWSASGHEQYFGPGTRLTVT.